This TCR beta chain was recovered during a study of shared clonotypes between healthy human individuals. The overall study: Serving as donors were two women and a few men, whose ages spanned 18 to 49.

CDR1 and CDR2 (germline): SGDLS, YYNGEE. Unmatched junction bases numbered 9, after V lost 3 bases and J lost 0 bases. The CDR3 is 17 amino acids. Several immunoSEQ plates held equal portions of the genomic DNA taken from each subset. Generated by immunoSEQ multiplex PCR, the TCRdb table keeps only in-frame clones and is missing some. The repertoire holds 2 million to 2.5 million clones, over 90% seen once, with about 0.41% in the top ten. The TCR was taken from a man aged 18 to 29 in good health. Some clones in this sample may be carry-over from other donors' samples. The specimen sequenced was naive CD4+ T cells from PBMCs. Subset of the sample: CD45RA+ positively selected. This sequence joins TRBV9 and TRBJ2-1; 7 bases are a match to TRBD1. CDR3: CASSETGTVSSYNEQFF. CDR3 in DNA: TGTGCCAGCAGCGAGACAGGGACAGTTAGCTCCTACAATGAGCAGTTCTTC.